This TCR beta chain was identified in a study of blood T cell repertoires in COVID-19. Study in general: Donors in the United States, Italy and Spain gave samples during acute or convalescent COVID-19. The analysed material was cDNA or gDNA that came from T cells, B-cell-depleted T cells, or PBMCs.

Per the authors' pipeline: The authors estimated nucleated cell counts from reference gene primer amplification. Profiled with immunoSEQ multiplex PCR; TCRdb holds only in-frame clones, not every one. V, J and clone size are those of that table, while D and trimming were read from the DNA. The sample includes some 330,000 clones, 88% seen only once; the top ten take 3.5% to 4.5%. The sample taken for sequencing was peripheral blood. The TCR originated in a woman between 45 and 60 years old with active or convalescent COVID-19.

As DNA, the CDR3 is TGCAGTGCTAGTAGCCCCGGGGAGCTGTTTTTT. It yields the protein CSASSPGELFF. This chain uses TRBV20-1 with TRBJ2-2; D uncertain. CDR1 and CDR2 from the germline V gene are DFQATT and SNEGSKA (reference sequence). V was trimmed by 3 bases and J by 6 bases, leaving 5 bases between them. This CDR3 comprises 11 residues.